These 30 T cell receptor beta chains were sequenced from one sample in a study of cytomegalovirus exposure and HLA in healthy donors. Researchers ran the PCR with 60 Vbeta and 13 Jbeta primers. Clones were read by immunoSEQ multiplex PCR, and TCRdb kept only the in-frame ones, dropping some. In the table there are around 210,000 clones, around 84% of which are singletons. Sequencing was performed on PBMCs. All receptors come from a girl under 10 years old in good health and CMV-seronegative.

The chain uses TRBV6-6 and TRBJ1-2, with D possibly TRBD1 on 5 matching bases. The CDR3 sequence is 14 residues long. Deletions cut 7 bases from V and 1 base from J, with 13 bases between. CDR1 MNHNY and CDR2 SVGAGI come from the germline V gene (reference sequence). CDR3 protein: CASTSDRDNYGYTF. The CDR3 nucleotides read TGTGCCAGCACCTCTGACAGAGATAACTATGGCTACACCTTC.

This chain uses TRBV6-5 with TRBJ2-5, with a possible D match to TRBD2 (6 bases). The length of the CDR3 is 14 residues. Trimming removed 5 bases from V and 2 bases from J, with 12 bases in between. Germline V gene sequence: CDR1 MNHEY, CDR2 SVGAGI. In nucleotides, the CDR3 is TGTGCCAGCAGTCGGGACTGGCAACAAGAGACCCAGTACTTC. This codes for CASSRDWQQETQYF.

The chain couples TRBV11-2 to TRBJ1-5, with 7 bases fitting TRBD1. Germline V gene lookup returns CDR1 SGHAT and CDR2 FQNNGV. The CDR3 runs to 16 residues. V lost 5 bases to trimming and J lost 6 bases; unmatched junction nucleotides: 13. CDR3 sequence (DNA): TGTGCCAGCAGCCACGAAACTCAGGGGGAGTCTCAGCCCCAGCATTTT. Translated, it gives CASSHETQGESQPQHF.

In this sample, this clone turned up once. V gene TRBV4-1 combines with J gene TRBJ2-3; 7 bases align to TRBD2. The CDR3 is 16 amino acids. The junction had 4 bases not matched to a gene; V was cut back by 0 bases and J by 1 base. The V gene's germline CDR1 is MGHRA and CDR2 YSYEKL. CDR3: CASSQEGLAGTDTQYF. The CDR3 DNA reads as TGCGCCAGCAGCCAAGAAGGTCTAGCGGGCACAGATACGCAGTATTTT.

The CDR3 protein is CASSPPGLAGAYEQYF. In nucleotides, the CDR3 is TGTGCCAGCAGCCCACCGGGACTAGCGGGAGCCTACGAGCAGTACTTC. The chain combines TRBV7-9 with TRBJ2-5; TRBD2 matches at 14 bases. The tail of the sequence fits TRBJ2-7 better, so the J call may be wrong. The CDR3 spans 16 residues. Looked up from germline, CDR1 is SEHNR and CDR2 is FQNEAQ (reference sequence).

The chain employs TRBV29-1 and TRBJ1-1; 9 bases line up with TRBD1. The CDR3 extends over 14 amino acids. V lost 7 bases to trimming and J lost 5 bases; unmatched junction nucleotides: 11. CDR1 is SQVTM, CDR2 ANQGSEA, per germline. As DNA, the CDR3 is TGCAGCGCCGCCGGGACAGGGTCCGTGACTGAAGCTTTCTTT. This gives the protein CSAAGTGSVTEAFF.

This clone was seen once. The chain is built from TRBV13 and TRBJ2-6; D uncertain. The CDR3 has 16 residues. Germline V lookup: CDR1 PRHDT, CDR2 FYEKMQ (reference sequence). Trimming cost V 2 bases and J 4 bases, with 12 bases left between them. CDR3 in amino acids: CASSLTVASGANVLTF. The CDR3 coding sequence is TGTGCCAGCAGCTTAACTGTTGCGTCGGGGGCCAACGTCCTGACTTTC.

This chain links TRBV7-2 with TRBJ1-2; D is unclear. In germline, CDR1 is SGHTA, CDR2 FQGNSA. This CDR3 has 15 residues. Deletions cut 1 base from V and 8 bases from J, with 17 bases between. The CDR3 loop is CASSLGFIGSKGYTF. CDR3 bases: TGTGCCAGCAGCTTAGGGTTTATTGGTAGTAAGGGCTACACCTTC.

The chain is built from TRBV27 and TRBJ2-1; 9 bases match TRBD1. The germline CDR1 and CDR2 sequences are MNHEY and SMNVEV (reference sequence). After removal of 2 bases from V and 4 bases from J, the junction contained 3 bases not matched to a gene. The CDR3 has 15 residues. This CDR3 is CASSLRTGVYNEQFF. In DNA, the CDR3 is TGTGCCAGCAGTTTAAGGACAGGGGTATACAATGAGCAGTTCTTC.

The J gene is TRBJ2-7, the V gene TRBV6-1; a weak D match, TRBD2 (6 bases). The germline V gene encodes CDR1 MNHNS and CDR2 SASEGT. The CDR3 sequence is 13 residues long. V was shortened by 6 bases and J by 2 bases, with 11 bases between the two germline ends. The CDR3 region is CASRTGLAYEQYF. CDR3 in DNA: TGTGCCAGCAGGACGGGACTCGCCTACGAGCAGTACTTC.

The genes are TRBV27 and TRBJ2-7; 10 nucleotides align to TRBD1. Germline V gene lookup returns CDR1 MNHEY and CDR2 SMNVEV (reference sequence). J gave up 3 bases and V 4 bases, and 3 bases lay outside the gene matches. The CDR3 runs to 14 residues. DNA for the CDR3: TGTGCCAGCAGTTCGACAGGGGGCCACTACGAGCAGTACTTC. Amino acids: CASSSTGGHYEQYF.

The DNA for the CDR3 is TGCGCCAGCGGAGGGTTGGGATTAAGGTACGAGCAGTACTTC. Its translation is CASGGLGLRYEQYF. This rearrangement joins TRBV10-2 to TRBJ2-7, with a weak D call TRBD2 (6 bases). This CDR3 spans 14 amino acids. CDR1 is WSHSY, CDR2 SAAADI, per germline. The V gene lost 8 bases and the J gene lost 4 bases, with 18 bases spanning the gap.

This clone turned up a few times. The V gene is TRBV5-1, the J gene TRBJ2-5; 7 nucleotides align to TRBD2. V lost 4 bases and J lost 11; bases outside the gene matches: 14. The CDR3 runs 14 residues. The germline V gene encodes CDR1 SGHRS and CDR2 YFSETQ. The CDR3 here is CASSMAGVGDEQYF. In nucleotides, the CDR3 is TGCGCCAGCAGCATGGCGGGAGTGGGGGATGAGCAGTACTTC.

This clone was seen more than once but under ten times. The chain couples TRBV18 to TRBJ2-1; 12 bases match TRBD2. The CDR3 runs 17 residues. The V and J ends lost 3 bases and 8 bases, in that order; junction bases with no gene match: 11. Germline loops: CDR1 KGHSH, CDR2 LQKENI. In DNA form, the CDR3 reads TGTGCCAGCTCACCCGCAAGACTAGCGGGAGTACAGTATGAGCAGTTCTTC. Its translation: CASSPARLAGVQYEQFF. Using reference TRBV18 and TRBJ2-1 for the parts outside the CDR3, the full variable domain is NAGVMQNPRHLVRRRGQEARLRCSPMKGHSHVYWYRQLPEEGLKFMVYLQKENIIDESGMPKERFSAEFPKEGPSILRIQQVVRGDSAAYFCASSPARLAGVQYEQFFGPGTRLTVL.

This rearrangement joins TRBV5-4 to TRBJ1-6, with a possible D match to TRBD1 (5 bases). CDR3 size: 16 residues. The germline V gene has CDR1 SGHNT and CDR2 YYREEE (reference sequence). V lost 1 base and J lost 0, with 8 bases in between. The CDR3 bases are TGTGCCAGCAGCTTGAGGGGAAGCTCCTATAATTCACCCCTCCACTTT. This sequence encodes CASSLRGSSYNSPLHF.

The chain is built from TRBV5-1 and TRBJ1-5, with TRBD1 as a possible D gene (6 bases). Germline assignment: CDR1 SGHRS and CDR2 YFSETQ. The CDR3 is made up of 15 amino acids. Trimming removed 4 bases from V and 5 bases from J, with 16 bases in between. This CDR3 reads CASSATGTRDQPQHF. The CDR3 region has the DNA TGCGCCAGCAGCGCAACCGGGACACGCGATCAGCCCCAGCATTTT.

The V call is TRBV10-1, the J call TRBJ2-1; 16 nucleotides line up with TRBD2. V dropped 10 bases and J dropped 4; count of bases not matched to a gene: 7. Per the germline V gene, CDR1 is WNHNN and CDR2 is SYGVQD (reference sequence). The CDR3 runs to 16 residues. CDR3 protein: CATRPGLAGGYNEQFF. For the CDR3, the DNA is TGCGCCACCCGGCCGGGACTAGCGGGAGGGTACAATGAGCAGTTCTTC.

This sequence joins TRBV4-2 and TRBJ2-4; D call uncertain. This CDR3 is built from 14 residues. Germline V gene lookup returns CDR1 LGHNA and CDR2 YNFKEQ. V dropped 2 bases and J dropped 5 bases, with 10 bases sitting between them. In nucleotides, the CDR3 is TGTGCCAGCAGCCAATTCTCCCCGGAAAACATTCAGTACTTC. Its translation: CASSQFSPENIQYF.

V usage is TRBV5-1 and J usage is TRBJ2-3, with TRBD2 matching 8 bases. V dropped 6 bases and J dropped 3; count of bases not matched to a gene: 6. The CDR3 length is 14 residues. CDR1 and CDR2 (germline): SGHRS, YFSETQ. In DNA, the CDR3 is TGCGCCAGCACTCGCTCTAGCGGGACAGATACGCAGTATTTT. Translated, it gives CASTRSSGTDTQYF. The whole variable domain, filled in from reference TRBV5-1 and TRBJ2-3, reads KAGVTQTPRYLIKTRGQQVTLSCSPISGHRSVSWYQQTPGQGLQFLFEYFSETQRNKGNFPGRFSGRQFSNSRSEMNVSTLELGDSALYLCASTRSSGTDTQYFGPGTRLTVL.

The CDR3 DNA follows: TGTGCCAGCAGCTTAATTCAACGACGACTAGCGGCGAACACCGGGGAGCTGTTTTTT. This gives the protein CASSLIQRRLAANTGELFF. The gene calls are TRBV7-3 and TRBJ2-2; 9 bases match TRBD2. CDR3 length equals 19 residues. Trimming took 1 base from V and 0 from J; bases not matched to a gene: 9. Per germline, CDR1 SGHTA and CDR2 FQGTGA.

The gene calls are TRBV27 and TRBJ1-5; the match to TRBD1 covers 12 bases. The CDR3 has 17 residues. Unmatched junction bases numbered 4, after V lost 4 bases and J lost 0 bases. From germline, CDR1 is MNHEY and CDR2 SMNVEV (reference sequence). This CDR3 reads CASSSGQGARSNQPQHF. In DNA form, the CDR3 reads TGTGCCAGCAGTTCGGGACAGGGGGCGCGTAGCAATCAGCCCCAGCATTTT.

V is TRBV25-1 and J is TRBJ1-5, with a tentative D call TRBD1 (5 bases). This CDR3 is 12 amino acids long. Trimming took 6 bases from V and 2 from J, leaving 5 bases between them. Germline loops: CDR1 MGHDK, CDR2 SYGVNS. CDR3 in amino acids: CASRQGNQPQHF. In nucleotides, the CDR3 is TGTGCCAGCAGACAGGGCAATCAGCCCCAGCATTTT.

V is TRBV29-1 and J is TRBJ1-2, with TRBD1 as a possible D gene (5 bases). Germline V gene lookup returns CDR1 SQVTM and CDR2 ANQGSEA. The CDR3 consists of 14 residues. Between the trimmed V and J ends, which lost 0 bases and 1 base, there was a span of 9 bases. CDR3 amino acids: CSVEEWGGNYGYTF. The CDR3 DNA reads TGCAGCGTTGAAGAATGGGGGGGTAACTATGGCTACACCTTC.

The chain links TRBV6-1 to TRBJ2-1, with D hard to call. The V gene's germline CDR1 is MNHNS and CDR2 SASEGT. The CDR3 covers 13 residues. V lost 9 bases to trimming and J lost 3 bases, with 12 bases between them. The DNA for the CDR3 is TGTGCCAGTGGCGCTAGATACTACAATGAGCAGTTCTTC. This gives the protein CASGARYYNEQFF.

This clone was picked up one time. V is TRBV7-9 and J is TRBJ2-1; 10 nucleotides match TRBD2. J gave up 4 bases and V 3 bases, and 3 bases lay outside the gene matches. The CDR3 spans 15 residues. The germline gives CDR1 SEHNR, CDR2 FQNEAQ (reference sequence). The CDR3 nucleotides read TGTGCCAGCAGCTTCCCGACTAGCGGGTACAATGAGCAGTTCTTC. Protein sequence: CASSFPTSGYNEQFF.

The rearrangement joins TRBV6-5 to TRBJ2-5; D unresolved. With 2 bases removed from V and 3 bases from J, the gap between germline ends came to 7 bases. The CDR3 consists of 13 residues. From germline, CDR1 is MNHEY and CDR2 SVGAGI. DNA of the CDR3: TGTGCCAGCAGTTACAGTCTAAAAGAGACCCAGTACTTC. This translates into CASSYSLKETQYF.

This clone was counted once. The rearrangement uses TRBV6-5 and TRBJ1-2, with TRBD1 matching over 8 bases. Germline-derived CDR1 and CDR2 are MNHEY and SVGAGI. J lost 5 bases, V lost 7 bases, and 12 bases had no gene match. The CDR3 has 15 residues. CDR3: CASTDARGLRYGYTF. CDR3 DNA sequence: TGTGCCAGCACGGATGCCAGGGGGCTGAGGTATGGCTACACCTTC.

J is TRBJ1-1 and V is TRBV6-5, with D possibly TRBD1 on 5 matching bases. The length of the CDR3 is 15 residues. V lost 0 bases, J lost 4 bases, and 12 bases lay in between. Per germline, CDR1 MNHEY and CDR2 SVGAGI. The CDR3 loop reads CASSYSGGRTTEAFF. CDR3 DNA: TGTGCCAGCAGTTACTCGGGGGGACGTACCACTGAAGCTTTCTTT.

The chain links TRBV19 to TRBJ1-3; no firm D call. CDR3 length equals 13 residues. Looked up from germline, CDR1 is LNHDA and CDR2 is SQIVND (reference sequence). V lost 7 bases, J lost 2 bases, and 9 bases lay in between. CDR3 DNA sequence: TGTGCCAGTATCTCCGGGACTGGAAACACCATATATTTT. Encoded protein: CASISGTGNTIYF.

This clone was picked up one time. The chain couples TRBV7-9 to TRBJ2-7; the D gene is possibly TRBD1 (6 bases). This CDR3 contains 15 residues. CDR1 is SEHNR, CDR2 FQNEAQ, per germline (reference sequence). Trimming removed 5 bases from V and 3 bases from J, with 17 bases in between. The CDR3 loop reads CASSRTDRTSYEQYF. The CDR3 DNA follows: TGTGCCAGCAGCCGAACCGACAGGACGAGCTACGAGCAGTACTTC.